The rows below give T cell receptor beta chains drawn from one sample of a study of beta chain features in type 1 diabetes. The method was immunoSEQ multiplex PCR; TCRdb's version includes in-frame clones alone and lacks a portion of them. This table has approximately 150,000 clones, about an eighth appearing once. The sample comprised central memory CD4+ T cells from blood. The receptors come from a man aged 18 to 30 with type 1 diabetes. The CDR3 runs from the conserved cysteine through the conserved F or W. A D gene is named only where the DNA matches it firmly. Where a row states a size, it is once, few, many or the class of an expanded clone; other rows omit it.

clone_size j_call d_call v_call cdr3_nt cdr3_aa
NA TRBJ1-6 NA TRBV30 TGTGCCTGGACCAAAGGACTACGTTCGACACCCCTCCACTTT CAWTKGLRSTPLHF
many TRBJ2-2 TRBD1 TRBV7-3 TGTGCCAGCAGCAGGGGGACAGGGTCCGGGGAGCTGTTTTTT CASSRGTGSGELFF
many TRBJ2-1 TRBD2 TRBV19 TGTGCCAGTAGTATCCAGACTAGCGGGGGTCTGTTCTTC CASSIQTSGGLFF
many TRBJ1-1 NA TRBV7-9 TGTGCCAGCAGCCCCGACAGGCCTCCTGAAGCTTTCTTT CASSPDRPPEAFF
few TRBJ2-2 NA TRBV4-1 TGCGCCAGCAGCCAAGTGTGGTTGACCGGGGAGCTGTTTTTT CASSQVWLTGELFF
few TRBJ2-5 NA TRBV30 TGTGCCTGGAGTGTTATGGGGGCGCATGGGGAGACCCAGTACTTC CAWSVMGAHGETQYF
few TRBJ1-2 NA TRBV5-6 TGTGCCAGCAGCTTAAACCCGGAAGGCTACACCTTC CASSLNPEGYTF
NA TRBJ2-7 NA TRBV9 TGTGCCAGCAGCGTAGCAGGGGGGCCCTACGAGCAGTACTTC CASSVAGGPYEQYF
few TRBJ1-2 TRBD1 TRBV14 TGTGCCAGCAGTCCCCAGGCAGGGGGCAACTATGGCTACACCTTC CASSPQAGGNYGYTF
NA TRBJ2-4 TRBD1 TRBV6-5 TGTGCCAGCAGTACCCACAGGGGGCGGGAAATGATTCAGTACTTC CASSTHRGREMIQYF
NA TRBJ2-7 NA TRBV15 TGTGCCACCAGTCTTCGGATGCGGGGTTTGAACGAGCAGTACTTC CATSLRMRGLNEQYF
NA TRBJ2-3 TRBD2 TRBV4-1 TGCGCCAGCAGCCGCCTACTAGCGGGCCGCACAGATACGCAGTATTTT CASSRLLAGRTDTQYF
NA TRBJ1-6 NA TRBV9 TGTGCCAGCAGCGTAGGGAGACAAGTGAATTCACCCCTCCACTTT CASSVGRQVNSPLHF